A selection of T cell receptor beta chains follows, all from one sample in a study of blood T cell repertoires in COVID-19. Profiled with immunoSEQ multiplex PCR; TCRdb holds only in-frame clones, not every one. The sample yields more than 65,000 clones, 90% to 95% seen once. Material: peripheral blood. The receptors shown here come from a human donor in a cohort sampled during active COVID-19. CDR3s include the opening cysteine and the closing phenylalanine or tryptophan. A D gene is named only where the DNA matches it firmly. Size values are once, few and many counts, or a class for expanded clones, and some rows have none.

V gene,D gene,J gene,clone size,CDR3 DNA,CDR3 protein
TRBV6-2/TRBV6-3,TRBD1,TRBJ2-7,-,TGTGCCAGCACCCCGGACAGGGGAGGTAGTAGTTCCTACGAGCAGTACTTC,CASTPDRGGSSSYEQYF
TRBV6-6,-,TRBJ2-7,-,TGTGCCAGCAGGGACAGCCCCTACGAGCAGTACTTC,CASRDSPYEQYF
TRBV4-1,-,TRBJ2-1,-,TGCGCCAGCAGCCAAGAAGCGGGTGAGCAGTTCTTC,CASSQEAGEQFF
TRBV14,-,TRBJ2-7,-,TGTGCCAGCAGCCAAGATCTTACAGGGCACGACGAGCAGTACTTC,CASSQDLTGHDEQYF
TRBV4-1,-,TRBJ2-7,-,TGCGCCAGCAGCCAAGGGGGAGCGCACGAGCAGTACTTC,CASSQGGAHEQYF
TRBV10-3,TRBD1,TRBJ2-7,-,TGTGCCATCAGTGAGTCGATGCGCGACAGGGTCGGCGAGCAGTACTTC,CAISESMRDRVGEQYF
TRBV4-1,-,TRBJ1-2,once,TGCGCCAGCAGCCAAGTGGCAGGCAAGAACTATGGCTACACCTTC,CASSQVAGKNYGYTF
TRBV7-8,TRBD2,TRBJ2-7,-,TGTGCCAGCAGCCTATTTAGCGGGGGGGAAAGCGAGCAGTACTTC,CASSLFSGGESEQYF
TRBV7-9,-,TRBJ1-6,-,TGTGCCAGCAGCGCAGGGGTTTCACCCCTCCACTTT,CASSAGVSPLHF
TRBV2,TRBD1,TRBJ1-1,once,TGTGCCAGCAGTCTACCGGGACAGGGAGGCGCTGAAGCTTTCTTT,CASSLPGQGGAEAFF
TRBV20-1,-,TRBJ2-7,-,TGCAGTGGTAGTGGGGATCCAGGAGGCGAGCAGTACTTC,CSGSGDPGGEQYF
TRBV6-2/TRBV6-3,TRBD1,TRBJ2-7,-,TGTGCCAGCAGATACGAACAGGGGGCTACCTACGAGCAGTACTTC,CASRYEQGATYEQYF
TRBV11-2,-,TRBJ2-1,-,TGTGCCAGCAGCCACCACCGGGGGGCGCGGAGTTACAATGAGCAGTTCTTC,CASSHHRGARSYNEQFF
TRBV10-2,-,TRBJ1-2,-,TGCGCCAGCAGTGAGTCACGGGGAGCTAACTATGGCTACACCTTC,CASSESRGANYGYTF
TRBV10-3,-,TRBJ1-2,few,TGTGCCATCAGTGAAGAGCGGACCTATGGCTACACCTTC,CAISEERTYGYTF
TRBV6-2/TRBV6-3,-,TRBJ1-1,-,TGTGCCAGCAGTTACGGTGGCAGTGACACTGAAGCTTTCTTT,CASSYGGSDTEAFF
TRBV4-1,-,TRBJ1-1,-,TGCGCCAGCAGCCAAGTGAGACAGAGTAACACTGAAGCTTTCTTT,CASSQVRQSNTEAFF
TRBV5-4,-,TRBJ1-6,-,TGTGCCAGCAGCCAAAAGTATTCACAGGTCCATTATTCACCCCTCCACTTT,CASSQKYSQVHYSPLHF
TRBV30,-,TRBJ1-3,-,TGTGCCTGGACCCCCGAAGCCTCTGGAAACACCATATATTTT,CAWTPEASGNTIYF
TRBV27,-,TRBJ2-7,-,TGTGCCAGCAGGGGGGCAGGGGTATACGAGCAGTACTTC,CASRGAGVYEQYF
TRBV27,-,TRBJ1-2,few,TGTGCCAGCAGTTCGAAAGACAGGCCTTATGGCTACACCTTC,CASSSKDRPYGYTF
TRBV19,-,TRBJ2-7,few,TGTGCCAGTAGTATCACGGGGAGCTCCTACGAGCAGTACTTC,CASSITGSSYEQYF
TRBV6-1,TRBD1,TRBJ2-7,-,TGTGCCAGCAGTGAAGCGTTCTGGGACAGGGCGGACTACGAGCAGTACTTC,CASSEAFWDRADYEQYF
TRBV11-2,TRBD2,TRBJ2-3,-,TGTGCCAGCAGCTTAAGCGCGGGGGGGTCTATTAGAGATACGCAGTATTTT,CASSLSAGGSIRDTQYF
TRBV6-1,-,TRBJ1-1,few,TGTGCCAGCAGTGAAGCGGTACAGGGTCCAGCTTTCTTT,CASSEAVQGPAFF
TRBV7-9,-,TRBJ2-6,-,TGTGCCAGCAGCCCTCCAACTAGAGGTGGGGCCAACGTCCTGACTTTC,CASSPPTRGGANVLTF
TRBV7-9,-,TRBJ1-5,-,TGTGCCAGCAGCCCTCCAGGGGACGGGCAGCCCCAGCATTTT,CASSPPGDGQPQHF
TRBV6-6,TRBD1,TRBJ2-7,once,TGTGCCAGCAGTTACGGGACAGGGGGCTACGAGCAGTACTTC,CASSYGTGGYEQYF
TRBV5-1,TRBD1,TRBJ2-7,-,TGCGCCAGCAGCCTGGGACCTGGGACAGGGGGCAACGAGCAGTACTTC,CASSLGPGTGGNEQYF
TRBV9,-,TRBJ1-2,-,TGTGCCAGCAGCGCCGGTGGGACACCGATCTATGGCTACACCTTC,CASSAGGTPIYGYTF
TRBV18,-,TRBJ2-7,-,TGTGCCAGCTCACCCGGGGACAACTACGAGCAGTACTTC,CASSPGDNYEQYF
TRBV27,TRBD1,TRBJ2-7,-,TGTGCCAGCAGTTCAGGGGGCAGCTCCTACGAGCAGTACTTC,CASSSGGSSYEQYF
TRBV5-6,-,TRBJ1-3,-,TGTGCCAGCAGCCCGGGAGGGCGGGGCTCGGGAAACACCATATATTTT,CASSPGGRGSGNTIYF
TRBV4-2,TRBD2,TRBJ2-5,-,TGTGCCAGCAGCCAAGAGGCCCCCAAGCGGGGGGGCCAATCTCTGTACTTC,CASSQEAPKRGGQSLYF
TRBV24-1,-,TRBJ2-7,-,TGTGCCACCAGTGATTTGGCGGGGAGCGAGCAGTACTTC,CATSDLAGSEQYF
TRBV28,-,TRBJ1-1,-,TGTGCCAGCAGGAAGGGGTACCTGAACACTGAAGCTTTCTTT,CASRKGYLNTEAFF
TRBV2,-,TRBJ1-6,-,TGTGCCAGCAGGGGTCGGCGGTCCCACTTT,CASRGRRSHF
TRBV27,TRBD1,TRBJ2-7,-,TGTGCCAGCAGCCTAGGGACAGGGGGAGACGAGCAGTACTTC,CASSLGTGGDEQYF
TRBV5-8,-,TRBJ2-7,-,TGTGCCAGCAGTCTGCATCCCAGCTCCTACGAGCAGTACTTC,CASSLHPSSYEQYF
TRBV9,-,TRBJ1-4,-,TGTGCCAGCAGCGTGGGGGGAGACAGTAATGAAAAACTGTTTTTT,CASSVGGDSNEKLFF
TRBV19,-,TRBJ1-4,-,TGTGCCAGTAGTATCGGAGAGGGAAGTGAAAAACTGTTTTTT,CASSIGEGSEKLFF
TRBV6-5,-,TRBJ2-7,-,TGTGCCAGCAGTTACGGGGCGGATAGCTCCTACGAGCAGTACTTC,CASSYGADSSYEQYF
TRBV11-2,-,TRBJ1-3,once,TGTGCCAGCAGCTTAGGTTCCGCGGGGGTCCACGGAAACACCATATATTTT,CASSLGSAGVHGNTIYF
TRBV27,-,TRBJ1-6,-,TGTGCCAGCAGCCCCAGGGGAAATTCACCCCTCCACTTT,CASSPRGNSPLHF
TRBV30,TRBD1,TRBJ1-6,-,TGTGCCTGGAGTGCCCGGGACAGGGGTTGGGATTCACCCCTCCACTTT,CAWSARDRGWDSPLHF
TRBV27,TRBD1,TRBJ1-5,-,TGTGCCAGCAGTCCGGACAGGGTGCAGCCCCAGCATTTT,CASSPDRVQPQHF
TRBV28,TRBD1,TRBJ1-6,-,TGTGCCAGCATGGTGGGGACAGGGGGTATATCCTATAATTCACCCCTCCACTTT,CASMVGTGGISYNSPLHF
TRBV6-4,-,TRBJ2-3,-,TGTGCCAGCAGTGACGCAGGCACAGATACGCAGTATTTT,CASSDAGTDTQYF
TRBV4-1,-,TRBJ1-6,-,TGCGCCAGCAGCCAAGACGCCAGAGGCATCTATAATTCACCCCTCCACTTT,CASSQDARGIYNSPLHF
TRBV6-6,-,TRBJ1-1,-,TGTGCCAGCAGTCGCGGCGGCGGCCTGAGATCGGGCACTGAAGCTTTCTTT,CASSRGGGLRSGTEAFF
TRBV3-1/TRBV3-2,-,TRBJ2-7,-,TGTGCCAGCAGCCAAACAGCTTCCTACGAGCAGTACTTC,CASSQTASYEQYF
TRBV7-9,-,TRBJ2-7,-,TGTGCCAGCAGCCCGAGCGTCAGGGGGGAGCACACCTACGAGCAGTACTTC,CASSPSVRGEHTYEQYF
TRBV10-2,-,TRBJ1-5,-,TGCGCCAGCACCTCAACAGGGAACAATCAGCCCCAGCATTTT,CASTSTGNNQPQHF